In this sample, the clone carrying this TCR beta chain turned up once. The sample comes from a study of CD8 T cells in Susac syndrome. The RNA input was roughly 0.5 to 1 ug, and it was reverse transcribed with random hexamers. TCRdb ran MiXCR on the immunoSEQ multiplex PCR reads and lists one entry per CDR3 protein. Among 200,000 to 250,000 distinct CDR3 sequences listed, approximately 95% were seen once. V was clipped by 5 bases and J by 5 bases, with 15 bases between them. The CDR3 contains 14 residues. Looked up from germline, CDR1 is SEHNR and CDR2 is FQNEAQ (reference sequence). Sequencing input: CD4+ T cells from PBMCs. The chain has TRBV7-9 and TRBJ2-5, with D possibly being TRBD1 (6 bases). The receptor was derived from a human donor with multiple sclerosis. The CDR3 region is CASSREGGMETQYF. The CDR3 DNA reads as TGTGCCAGCAGCCGGGAAGGGGGTATGGAGACCCAGTACTTC.